A selection of T cell receptor beta chains follows, all from one sample in a study of blood T cell repertoires in COVID-19. Libraries were prepared by immunoSEQ multiplex PCR; TCRdb keeps only in-frame clonotypes and omits some of them. The table includes around 280,000 clones, roughly 90% detected once. Sequencing was performed on peripheral blood. The source of these receptors is a woman between 45 and 60 years old who had recovered from COVID-19. Each CDR3 is given with its conserved first and last residue. D genes are given only for firm matches. A row's size may be missing; if present it is once, few, many or a size class.

V: TRBV4-2
D: TRBD1
size: .
J: TRBJ1-2
DNA: TGTGCCAGCAGCCTAACCGGGACAGGGGAAAACTATGGCTACACCTTC
CDR3: CASSLTGTGENYGYTF

V: TRBV27
D: .
size: .
J: TRBJ1-3
DNA: TGTGCCAGCAAACCCAGCAGGGCTGGAAACACCATATATTTT
CDR3: CASKPSRAGNTIYF

V: TRBV5-1
D: .
size: .
J: TRBJ2-2
DNA: TGCGCCAGCAGCTTGGCCGCACTAGCAGCGAACACCGGGGAGCTGTTTTTT
CDR3: CASSLAALAANTGELFF

V: TRBV27
D: TRBD1
size: .
J: TRBJ2-2
DNA: TGTGCCAGCAGTTTAAGGGGACAGGGGAACACCGGGGAGCTGTTTTTT
CDR3: CASSLRGQGNTGELFF

V: TRBV5-6
D: TRBD1
size: .
J: TRBJ1-1
DNA: TGTGCCAGCAGCTTCTCCGGGACAGGGGGATGGATTGAAGCTTTCTTT
CDR3: CASSFSGTGGWIEAFF

V: TRBV27
D: TRBD1
size: .
J: TRBJ1-1
DNA: TGTGCCAGCAGTTTAACCAGGGGGGTCACTGAAGCTTTCTTT
CDR3: CASSLTRGVTEAFF

V: TRBV19
D: .
size: .
J: TRBJ1-2
DNA: TGTGCCAGTAGTCGTTACACGGATCGAAGGAGCTATGGCTACACCTTC
CDR3: CASSRYTDRRSYGYTF

V: TRBV16
D: TRBD1
size: .
J: TRBJ2-7
DNA: TGTGCCAGCAGCCGCCGACAGGGAGACTACGAGCAGTACTTC
CDR3: CASSRRQGDYEQYF

V: TRBV18
D: TRBD2
size: .
J: TRBJ2-3
DNA: TGTGCCAGCTCACCCCTAGCGGGATCCACAGATACGCAGTATTTT
CDR3: CASSPLAGSTDTQYF

V: TRBV27
D: TRBD1
size: .
J: TRBJ1-2
DNA: TGTGCCAGCAGTTGGGGGACAGGTCCAGTCAATGGCTACACCTTC
CDR3: CASSWGTGPVNGYTF

V: TRBV19
D: .
size: .
J: TRBJ1-1
DNA: TGTGCCAGTACCCCCCTCGGACAGAATAGTGAAGCTTTCTTT
CDR3: CASTPLGQNSEAFF

V: TRBV27
D: .
size: few
J: TRBJ2-1
DNA: TGTGCCAGCAGTTGGGACTCAAACAATGAGCAGTTCTTC
CDR3: CASSWDSNNEQFF

V: TRBV12-5
D: TRBD1
size: .
J: TRBJ1-1
DNA: TGTGCTAGTGGTACAGGGGTGAACACTGAAGCTTTCTTT
CDR3: CASGTGVNTEAFF

V: TRBV4-3
D: TRBD1
size: few
J: TRBJ2-5
DNA: TGCGCCAGCAGCCAAGGGGACAGGGGAACGGAGACCCAGTACTTC
CDR3: CASSQGDRGTETQYF

V: TRBV12-5
D: .
size: .
J: TRBJ1-5
DNA: TGTGCTAGTGGTGTTCGGACAGCCGGAAATCAGCCCCAGCATTTT
CDR3: CASGVRTAGNQPQHF

V: TRBV27
D: TRBD2
size: .
J: TRBJ2-2
DNA: TGTGCCAGCAGTTTTAGCGGGAGGTATGCCGGGGAGCTGTTTTTT
CDR3: CASSFSGRYAGELFF

V: TRBV3-1/TRBV3-2
D: .
size: once
J: TRBJ2-3
DNA: TGTGCCAGCAGCCAAGAACGCCGAACCCCCGGGGGTACGCAGTATTTT
CDR3: CASSQERRTPGGTQYF

V: TRBV9
D: .
size: .
J: TRBJ2-7
DNA: TGTGCCAGCAGCGTAGCTGTAGCGGACTCAGGATACGAGCAGTACTTC
CDR3: CASSVAVADSGYEQYF

V: TRBV7-2
D: .
size: .
J: TRBJ2-3
DNA: TGTGCCAGCAGCTTACAGGGTGTGGCAGATACGCAGTATTTT
CDR3: CASSLQGVADTQYF

V: TRBV11-3
D: .
size: .
J: TRBJ2-7
DNA: TGTGCCAGCAGCCTATCCCCGAGGCTAGCGCCGTCCTACGAGCAGTACTTC
CDR3: CASSLSPRLAPSYEQYF

V: TRBV15
D: .
size: .
J: TRBJ1-4
DNA: TGTGCCACCAGCAGTCCGGGGTCGGGTAATGAAAAACTGTTTTTT
CDR3: CATSSPGSGNEKLFF

V: TRBV28
D: TRBD2
size: .
J: TRBJ2-1
DNA: TGTGCCAGCAGGCGGCAGATAGCGGGAAACAATGAGCAGTTCTTC
CDR3: CASRRQIAGNNEQFF

V: TRBV6-5
D: .
size: .
J: TRBJ1-2
DNA: TGTGCCAGTATAAGACAGGCAGCTAACTATGGCTACACCTTC
CDR3: CASIRQAANYGYTF

V: TRBV6-2/TRBV6-3
D: .
size: many
J: TRBJ1-6
DNA: TGTGCCAGCAGTTACCGATCTTCGGGTTCACCCCTCCACTTT
CDR3: CASSYRSSGSPLHF

V: TRBV12-5
D: TRBD1
size: .
J: TRBJ1-2
DNA: TGTGCTAGTGTCGGTGACAGGGGAGATTGGGACTACACCTTC
CDR3: CASVGDRGDWDYTF

V: TRBV5-1
D: TRBD1
size: .
J: TRBJ2-7
DNA: TGCGCCAGCAGCTTGGTGGGGACAGGGGGCGCGGACGAGCAGTACTTC
CDR3: CASSLVGTGGADEQYF

V: TRBV6-6
D: .
size: .
J: TRBJ2-2
DNA: TGTGCCAGCAGTTACACCCGAGCGACCGGGGAGCTGTTTTTT
CDR3: CASSYTRATGELFF

V: TRBV5-1
D: .
size: .
J: TRBJ1-4
DNA: TGCGCCAGCAGCTTAACGGGGGGCCCCCCGGCGACTAATGAAAAACTGTTTTTT
CDR3: CASSLTGGPPATNEKLFF

V: TRBV3-1/TRBV3-2
D: TRBD2
size: .
J: TRBJ2-1
DNA: TGTGCCAGCAGCCGAGGACTAGCGGGAGTAGCTGAGCAGTTCTTC
CDR3: CASSRGLAGVAEQFF